This TCR beta chain was sequenced in a study of cytomegalovirus exposure and HLA in healthy donors. Germline lookup yields CDR1 SGHAT and CDR2 FQNNGV. V shed 3 bases and J 7 bases; nucleotides not matched to a gene: 2. This CDR3 region has 13 residues. Primers for the PCR totalled 60 Vbeta and 13 Jbeta. Profiling relied on immunoSEQ multiplex PCR, and the TCRdb table lists in-frame clones only, not all of them. The sample gives over 200,000 clones, more than 70% of which show up once; 1.3% is in the top ten. What was sequenced was PBMCs. The V and J genes are TRBV11-2 and TRBJ1-5; 8 nucleotides align to TRBD1. The receptor was derived from a human donor in good health. The CDR3 loop reads CASSLDRAQPQHF. CDR3 DNA sequence: TGTGCCAGCAGCTTGGACAGGGCACAGCCCCAGCATTTT.